The sequence of this TCR beta chain was determined in a study of radiotherapy plus CTLA-4 blockade in lung cancer. Germline V gene data show CDR1 as SNHLY and CDR2 as FYNNEI. CDR3 length: 15 residues. Trimming cost V 7 bases and J 2 bases; bases outside gene matches: 7. Sequenced by immunoSEQ multiplex PCR; TCRdb stores in-frame clones only, minus some. The sample lists about 51,000 clones, 70% to 80% seen once, with 7.5% to 9.5% in the top ten. The receptor's source is a human donor with non-small cell lung cancer who had a complete response to radiotherapy plus ipilimumab. The chain joins TRBV2 to TRBJ1-5; 8 positions agree with TRBD1. Sequenced here: peripheral blood, sampled from a patient treated with radiotherapy plus ipilimumab. The CDR3 nucleotides are TGTGCCAGCACCCCGGGGACAGGCGGCAATCAGCCCCAGCATTTT. Translated: CASTPGTGGNQPQHF.